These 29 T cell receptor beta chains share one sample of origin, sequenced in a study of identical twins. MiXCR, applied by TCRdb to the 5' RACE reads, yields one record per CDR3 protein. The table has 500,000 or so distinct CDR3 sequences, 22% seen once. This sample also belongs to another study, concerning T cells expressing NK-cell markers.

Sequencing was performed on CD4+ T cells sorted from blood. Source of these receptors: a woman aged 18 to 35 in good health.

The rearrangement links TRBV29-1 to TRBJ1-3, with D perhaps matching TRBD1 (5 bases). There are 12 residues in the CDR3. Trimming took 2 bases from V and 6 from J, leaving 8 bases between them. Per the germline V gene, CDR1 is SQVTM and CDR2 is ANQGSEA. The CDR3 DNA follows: TGCAGCGTTGAACTTGGGACAAACACCATATATTTT. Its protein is CSVELGTNTIYF.

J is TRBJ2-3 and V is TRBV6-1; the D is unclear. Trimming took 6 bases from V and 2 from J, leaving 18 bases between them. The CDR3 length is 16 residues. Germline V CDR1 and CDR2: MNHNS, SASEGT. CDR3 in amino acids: CASRHLGKGYTDTQYF. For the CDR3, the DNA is TGTGCCAGCAGGCATTTGGGGAAAGGCTACACAGATACGCAGTATTTT.

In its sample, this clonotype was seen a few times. CDR3 nucleotides: TGCAGTGCTACGACAGGGATGACTCAGCCCCAGCATTTT. Its translation: CSATTGMTQPQHF. The J gene is TRBJ1-5, the V gene TRBV20-1; 7 bases line up with TRBD1. Germline CDR1 and CDR2: DFQATT and SNEGSKA (reference sequence). CDR3 length: 13 residues. V gave up 4 bases and J gave up 6 bases; unmatched junction bases: 6.

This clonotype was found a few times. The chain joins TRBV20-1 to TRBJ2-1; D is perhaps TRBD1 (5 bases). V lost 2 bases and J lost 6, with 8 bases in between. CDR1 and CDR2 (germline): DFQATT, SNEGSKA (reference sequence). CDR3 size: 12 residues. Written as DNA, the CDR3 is TGCAGTGCTAGAAGGGGCCCCAATGAGCAGTTCTTC. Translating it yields CSARRGPNEQFF.

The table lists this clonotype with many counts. The CDR3 reads CASSLVLAGLEQYF. For the CDR3, the DNA is TGCGCCAGCAGCTTGGTACTAGCGGGCCTGGAGCAGTACTTC. The J gene is TRBJ2-7, the V gene TRBV5-1; 9 nucleotides agree with TRBD2. The CDR3 runs 14 residues. Germline-derived CDR1 and CDR2 are SGHRS and YFSETQ. With 0 bases clipped from V and 7 bases from J, the junction kept 5 bases outside the gene matches.

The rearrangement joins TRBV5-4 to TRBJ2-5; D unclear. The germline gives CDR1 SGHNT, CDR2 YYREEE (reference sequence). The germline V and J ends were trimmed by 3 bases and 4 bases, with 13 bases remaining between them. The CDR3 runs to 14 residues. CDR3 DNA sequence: TGTGCCAGCAGCTCCTACTCGATACTAGAGACCCAGTACTTC. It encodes CASSSYSILETQYF.

This chain's CDR3 is CASSSAGGYEQYF. The CDR3 DNA is TGTGCCAGCAGCTCCGCAGGGGGTTACGAGCAGTACTTC. The V and J genes are TRBV12-3 or TRBV12-4 and TRBJ2-7, with 7 bases that match TRBD1. Trimming at V came to 6 bases and at J to 4 bases, leaving 6 bases not matched to a gene. CDR3 length: 13 amino acids.

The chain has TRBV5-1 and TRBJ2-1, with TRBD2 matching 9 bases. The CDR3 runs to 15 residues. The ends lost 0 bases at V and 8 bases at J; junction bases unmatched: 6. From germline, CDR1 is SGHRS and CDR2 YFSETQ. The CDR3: CASSLATSGRDEQFF. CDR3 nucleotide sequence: TGCGCCAGCAGCTTGGCTACTAGCGGGCGGGATGAGCAGTTCTTC.

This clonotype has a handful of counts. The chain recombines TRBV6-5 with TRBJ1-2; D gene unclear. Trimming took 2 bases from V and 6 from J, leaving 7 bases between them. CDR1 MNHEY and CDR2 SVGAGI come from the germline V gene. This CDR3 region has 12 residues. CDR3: CASSYNGDGYTF. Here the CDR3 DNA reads TGTGCCAGCAGTTACAATGGGGATGGCTACACCTTC.

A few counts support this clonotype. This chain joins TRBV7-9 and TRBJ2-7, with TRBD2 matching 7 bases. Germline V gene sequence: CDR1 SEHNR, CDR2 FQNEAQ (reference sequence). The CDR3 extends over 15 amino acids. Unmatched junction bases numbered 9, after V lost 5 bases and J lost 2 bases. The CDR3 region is CASSLSGGETYEQYF. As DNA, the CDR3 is TGTGCCAGCAGCCTCAGTGGGGGGGAAACCTACGAGCAGTACTTC.

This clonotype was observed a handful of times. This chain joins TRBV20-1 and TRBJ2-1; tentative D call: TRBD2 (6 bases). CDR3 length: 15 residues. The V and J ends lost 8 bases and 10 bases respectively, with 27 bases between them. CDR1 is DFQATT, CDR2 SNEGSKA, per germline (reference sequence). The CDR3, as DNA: TGCAGTTACCTTAAACCGGGACTCCCATCGAAGGAGCAGTTCTTC. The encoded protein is CSYLKPGLPSKEQFF.

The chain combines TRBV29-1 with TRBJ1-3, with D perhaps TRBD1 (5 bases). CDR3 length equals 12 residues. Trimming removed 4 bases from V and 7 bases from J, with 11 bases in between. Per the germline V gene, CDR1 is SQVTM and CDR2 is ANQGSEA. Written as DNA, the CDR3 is TGCAGCGTTGGGGGACGTCGTAACACCATATATTTT. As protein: CSVGGRRNTIYF.

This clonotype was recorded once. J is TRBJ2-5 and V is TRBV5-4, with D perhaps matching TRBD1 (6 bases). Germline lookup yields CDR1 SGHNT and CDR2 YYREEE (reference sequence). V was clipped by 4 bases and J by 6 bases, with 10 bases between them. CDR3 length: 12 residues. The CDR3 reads CASSKGQQTQYF. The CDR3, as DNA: TGTGCCAGCAGCAAGGGACAACAGACCCAGTACTTC. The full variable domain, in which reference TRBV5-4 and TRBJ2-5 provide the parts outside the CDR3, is ETGVTQSPTHLIKTRGQQVTLRCSSQSGHNTVSWYQQALGQGPQFIFQYYREEENGRGNFPPRFSGLQFPNYSSELNVNALELDDSALYLCASSKGQQTQYFGPGTRLLVL.

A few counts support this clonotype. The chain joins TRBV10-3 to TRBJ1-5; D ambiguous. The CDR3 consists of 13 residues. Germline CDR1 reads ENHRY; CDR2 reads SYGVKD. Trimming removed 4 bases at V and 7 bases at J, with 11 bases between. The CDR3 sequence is CAISGGPVQPQHF. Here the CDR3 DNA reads TGTGCCATCAGTGGGGGTCCCGTACAGCCCCAGCATTTT.

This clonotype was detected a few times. CDR3 sequence: CASSLSWRGGAETQYF. CDR3 sequence (DNA): TGTGCCAGCAGTTTATCTTGGCGGGGGGGCGCAGAGACCCAGTACTTC. The V gene is TRBV27, the J gene TRBJ2-5, with 9 bases matching TRBD2. This CDR3 is built from 16 residues. V trimming: 0 bases; J trimming: 4 bases; junction bases outside the gene matches: 6. Germline-derived CDR1 and CDR2 are MNHEY and SMNVEV (reference sequence).

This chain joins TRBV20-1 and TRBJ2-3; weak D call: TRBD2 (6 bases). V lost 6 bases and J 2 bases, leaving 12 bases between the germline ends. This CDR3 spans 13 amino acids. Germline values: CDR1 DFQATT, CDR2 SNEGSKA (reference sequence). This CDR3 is CSAPSASTDTQYF. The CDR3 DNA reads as TGCAGTGCCCCTAGCGCTTCCACAGATACGCAGTATTTT.

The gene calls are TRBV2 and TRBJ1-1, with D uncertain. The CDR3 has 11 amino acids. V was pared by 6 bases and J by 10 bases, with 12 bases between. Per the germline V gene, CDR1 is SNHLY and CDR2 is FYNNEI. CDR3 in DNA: TGTGCCAGCAGGCCGGCCGGGCGAGCTTTCTTT. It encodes CASRPAGRAFF. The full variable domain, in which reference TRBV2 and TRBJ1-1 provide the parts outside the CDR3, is EPEVTQTPSHQVTQMGQEVILRCVPISNHLYFYWYRQILGQKVEFLVSFYNNEISEKSEIFDDQFSVERPDGSNFTLKIRSTKLEDSAMYFCASRPAGRAFFGQGTRLTVV.

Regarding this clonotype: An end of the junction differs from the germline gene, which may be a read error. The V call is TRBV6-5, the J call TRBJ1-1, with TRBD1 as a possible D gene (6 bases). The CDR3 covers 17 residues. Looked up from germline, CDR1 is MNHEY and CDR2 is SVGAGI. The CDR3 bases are TGTGCCAGCGGTTATCCGCTTTCCGACAGGTTAAACACTGAAGCTTTCTTT. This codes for CASGYPLSDRLNTEAFF.

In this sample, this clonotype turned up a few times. CDR3 coding DNA: TGTGCCAGCTCACCCCCTAACAGGGAAGGCACAGATACGCAGTATTTT. It specifies CASSPPNREGTDTQYF. V gene TRBV18 combines with J gene TRBJ2-3, with D perhaps TRBD1 (6 bases). Trimming pared 3 bases from V and 1 base from J, leaving 14 bases between. The germline gives CDR1 KGHSH, CDR2 LQKENI. CDR3 length: 16 amino acids. Based on the CDR3 plus reference TRBV18 and TRBJ2-3, the full variable domain is NAGVMQNPRHLVRRRGQEARLRCSPMKGHSHVYWYRQLPEEGLKFMVYLQKENIIDESGMPKERFSAEFPKEGPSILRIQQVVRGDSAAYFCASSPPNREGTDTQYFGPGTRLTVL.

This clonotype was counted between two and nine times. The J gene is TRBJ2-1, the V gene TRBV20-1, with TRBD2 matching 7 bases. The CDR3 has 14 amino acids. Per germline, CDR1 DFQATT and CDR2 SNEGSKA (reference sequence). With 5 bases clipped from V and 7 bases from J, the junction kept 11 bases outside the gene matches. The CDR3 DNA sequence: TGCAGTGCTCGAGCGGGGTCGAGAGGGAATGAGCAGTTCTTC. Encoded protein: CSARAGSRGNEQFF.

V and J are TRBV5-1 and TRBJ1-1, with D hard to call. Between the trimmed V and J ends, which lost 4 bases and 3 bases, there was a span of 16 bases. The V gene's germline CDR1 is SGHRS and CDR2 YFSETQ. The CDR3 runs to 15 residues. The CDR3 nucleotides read TGCGCCAGCAGCCGCTCTCCTGTGTCCTACACTGAAGCTTTCTTT. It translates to CASSRSPVSYTEAFF.

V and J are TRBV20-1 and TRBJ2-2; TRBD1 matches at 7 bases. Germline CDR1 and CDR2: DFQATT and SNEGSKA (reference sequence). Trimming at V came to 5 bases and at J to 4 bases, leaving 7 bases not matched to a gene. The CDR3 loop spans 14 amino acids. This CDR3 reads CSAQTGTGTGELFF. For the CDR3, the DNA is TGCAGTGCTCAGACAGGGACGGGCACCGGGGAGCTGTTTTTT.

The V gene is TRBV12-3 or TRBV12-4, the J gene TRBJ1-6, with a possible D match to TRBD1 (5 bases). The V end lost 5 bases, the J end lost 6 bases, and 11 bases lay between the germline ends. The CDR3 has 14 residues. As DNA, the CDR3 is TGTGCCAGCAGTAAGACAGTGTTTAATTCACCCCTCCACTTT. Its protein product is CASSKTVFNSPLHF.

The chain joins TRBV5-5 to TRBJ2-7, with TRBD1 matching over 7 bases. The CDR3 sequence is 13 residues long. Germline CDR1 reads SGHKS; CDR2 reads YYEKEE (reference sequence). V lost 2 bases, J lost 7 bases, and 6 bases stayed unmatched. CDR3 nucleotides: TGTGCCAGCAGCTTACAGGGGTCGCGGGAGCAGTACTTC. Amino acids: CASSLQGSREQYF.

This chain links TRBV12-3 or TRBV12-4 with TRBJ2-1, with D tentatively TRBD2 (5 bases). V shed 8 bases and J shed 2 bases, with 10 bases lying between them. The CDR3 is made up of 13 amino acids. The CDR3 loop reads CASAHGTYNEQFF. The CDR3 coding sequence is TGTGCCAGCGCCCACGGGACCTACAATGAGCAGTTCTTC.

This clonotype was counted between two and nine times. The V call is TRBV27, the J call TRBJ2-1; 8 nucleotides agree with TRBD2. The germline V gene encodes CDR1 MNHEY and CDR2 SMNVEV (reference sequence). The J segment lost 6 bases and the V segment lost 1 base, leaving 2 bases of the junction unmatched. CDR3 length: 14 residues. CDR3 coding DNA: TGTGCCAGCAGTTTATTAGCGGGGTTCAATGAGCAGTTCTTC. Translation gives CASSLLAGFNEQFF.

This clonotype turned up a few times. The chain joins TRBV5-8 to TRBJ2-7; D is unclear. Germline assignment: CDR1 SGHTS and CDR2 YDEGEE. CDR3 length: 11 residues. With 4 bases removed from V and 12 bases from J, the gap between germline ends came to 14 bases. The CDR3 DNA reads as TGTGCCAGCAGCCCGTCGCTTGGGCTGTACTTC. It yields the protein CASSPSLGLYF.

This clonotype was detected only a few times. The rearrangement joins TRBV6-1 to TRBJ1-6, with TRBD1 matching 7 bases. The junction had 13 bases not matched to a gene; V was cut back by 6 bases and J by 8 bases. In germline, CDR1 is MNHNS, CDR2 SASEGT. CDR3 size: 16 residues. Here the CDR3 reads CASRSGTATRDSPLHF. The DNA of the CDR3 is TGTGCCAGCAGGTCCGGGACAGCGACACGGGATTCACCCCTCCACTTT.

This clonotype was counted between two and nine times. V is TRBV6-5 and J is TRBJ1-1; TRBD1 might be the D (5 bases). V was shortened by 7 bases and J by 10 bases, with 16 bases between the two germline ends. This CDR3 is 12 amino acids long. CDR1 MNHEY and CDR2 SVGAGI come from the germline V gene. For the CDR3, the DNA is TGTGCCAGCAATGGCCGAGCAGGGCGAGCTTTCTTT. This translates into CASNGRAGRAFF.